These T cell receptor beta chains were read from a single sample in a study of early T cells in non-severe SARS-CoV-2 infection. TCRdb reanalysed the 5' RACE reads using MiXCR and keeps one entry per CDR3 protein. Of tens of thousands of distinct CDR3 sequences listed, approximately 10% were seen once; the top ten hold 5% to 6.5%. The sequenced sample was whole blood. These receptors were collected from an adult who was a healthcare worker with PCR-confirmed SARS-CoV-2 infection or an uninfected control (not recorded which). Each CDR3 is given with its conserved first and last residue. The D gene is left open where the match is weak. Clone sizes are given selectively: once, few, many, or a class where the clone is expanded.

CDR3nt | CDR3aa | abundance | j_gene | d_gene | v_gene
TGCAGTGCTCCCCGGACTAGCCGGGACAATGAGCAGTTCTTC | CSAPRTSRDNEQFF | NA | TRBJ2-1 | TRBD2 | TRBV20-1
TGTGCCAGTACCCGAGCGGGGAGCTCCTACAATGAGCAGTTCTTC | CASTRAGSSYNEQFF | many | TRBJ2-1 | TRBD2 | TRBV7-6
TGCAGTGCTCACCCTCATCAGGGAACGGCCGAGACCCAGTACTTC | CSAHPHQGTAETQYF | NA | TRBJ2-5 | NA | TRBV20-1
TGTGCCAGCAGCAGGGGGGACGCGGTCTCCTACAATGAGCAGTTCTTC | CASSRGDAVSYNEQFF | few | TRBJ2-1 | NA | TRBV14
TGTGCCAGCAGCTTAGGAGGGTCCGGGGAGCTGTTTTTT | CASSLGGSGELFF | few | TRBJ2-2 | NA | TRBV7-9
TGTGCCAGCAGCCGAATGACTAGCGGTGGGACCTTCTCCTACAATGAGCAGTTCTTC | CASSRMTSGGTFSYNEQFF | few | TRBJ2-1 | TRBD2 | TRBV11-3
TGCAGTGGGACAGGGAACTCCTACGAGCAGTACTTC | CSGTGNSYEQYF | once | TRBJ2-7 | TRBD1 | TRBV20-1
TGCGCCAGCAGCCAGTCCGGGACAGGGGTCTACGAGCAGTACTTC | CASSQSGTGVYEQYF | many | TRBJ2-7 | TRBD1 | TRBV5-1
TGTGCCAGTAAACGTGGGGCCGTGCGCACAGATACGCAGTATTTT | CASKRGAVRTDTQYF | many | TRBJ2-3 | NA | TRBV19
TGTGCCAGCAGTGAAGGACTAGCGGGCAACTCCTACAATGAGCAGTTCTTC | CASSEGLAGNSYNEQFF | NA | TRBJ2-1 | TRBD2 | TRBV2
TGTGCCACCAGCAATAGCGGGTGGGGTGAGCAGTTCTTC | CATSNSGWGEQFF | NA | TRBJ2-1 | TRBD2 | TRBV15
TGTGCCATCAGTGAGTCGAGGGGACAGGGCGATGAAGCTTTCTTT | CAISESRGQGDEAFF | many | TRBJ1-1 | TRBD1 | TRBV10-3
TGTGCCAGCAGCTTAACTAGCGGGACGACTAATGAGCAGTTCTTC | CASSLTSGTTNEQFF | NA | TRBJ2-1 | TRBD2 | TRBV7-3
TGCGCCAGCAGCGTCAGGTCAGATACGCAGTATTTT | CASSVRSDTQYF | NA | TRBJ2-3 | NA | TRBV5-1
TGTGCCAGCAGCCAGACAGGGGAAACTGAAGCTTTCTTT | CASSQTGETEAFF | many | TRBJ1-1 | TRBD1 | TRBV4-2
TGTGCCAGCAGCTTAGGTAGGGCGACTGGGGCCAACGTCCTGACTTTC | CASSLGRATGANVLTF | NA | TRBJ2-6 | NA | TRBV11-2
TGCAGCGTCGAAAAGTCCTGGGGCGAGCAGTACTTC | CSVEKSWGEQYF | NA | TRBJ2-7 | NA | TRBV29-1
TGTGCCAGCAGACCCATAGCGGGGGGGCCGACAGATACGCAGTATTTT | CASRPIAGGPTDTQYF | many | TRBJ2-3 | TRBD2 | TRBV7-8
TGCAGCGTGGATTGGCGGGGAAGCTCCTACAATGAGCAGTTCTTC | CSVDWRGSSYNEQFF | many | TRBJ2-1 | NA | TRBV29-1
TGTGCTAGTGGTTTGCTTCGAGGGGAGACCCAGTACTTC | CASGLLRGETQYF | few | TRBJ2-5 | NA | TRBV12-5
TGTGCCAGCAGCTTGCTCTCCGGGCAGTACTTC | CASSLLSGQYF | NA | TRBJ2-7 | NA | TRBV7-9
TGCAGCGCCAGATTACCTAGCGGGAGGGCGAGAGGGGAGCTGTTTTTT | CSARLPSGRARGELFF | NA | TRBJ2-2 | TRBD2 | TRBV29-1
TGTGCCAGTAGCAGGGATTGGGACGAGCAGTACTTC | CASSRDWDEQYF | few | TRBJ2-7 | NA | TRBV19
TGTGCCAGCAGCCGGGCTCCTAGCGGTACCTACAATGAGCAGTTCTTC | CASSRAPSGTYNEQFF | many | TRBJ2-1 | TRBD2 | TRBV11-2
TGTGCCAGCAGTGAATTGCTAGCGGCAATGTATGGGACAGATACGCAGTATTTT | CASSELLAAMYGTDTQYF | NA | TRBJ2-3 | TRBD2 | TRBV2
TGTGCCAGTAGTATAGGCGCTAAACTGTTTTTT | CASSIGAKLFF | NA | TRBJ1-4 | NA | TRBV19
TGCGCCAGCAGCCAAGAAAAAGAGACCCAGTACTTC | CASSQEKETQYF | many | TRBJ2-5 | NA | TRBV4-1
TGCAGTGCCAAAGAGGCCTCAAGCTCCTACAATGAGCAGTTCTTC | CSAKEASSSYNEQFF | few | TRBJ2-1 | NA | TRBV20-1
TGTGCCACGGGACAGGGGGAGTACGAGCAGTACTTC | CATGQGEYEQYF | NA | TRBJ2-7 | TRBD1 | TRBV19